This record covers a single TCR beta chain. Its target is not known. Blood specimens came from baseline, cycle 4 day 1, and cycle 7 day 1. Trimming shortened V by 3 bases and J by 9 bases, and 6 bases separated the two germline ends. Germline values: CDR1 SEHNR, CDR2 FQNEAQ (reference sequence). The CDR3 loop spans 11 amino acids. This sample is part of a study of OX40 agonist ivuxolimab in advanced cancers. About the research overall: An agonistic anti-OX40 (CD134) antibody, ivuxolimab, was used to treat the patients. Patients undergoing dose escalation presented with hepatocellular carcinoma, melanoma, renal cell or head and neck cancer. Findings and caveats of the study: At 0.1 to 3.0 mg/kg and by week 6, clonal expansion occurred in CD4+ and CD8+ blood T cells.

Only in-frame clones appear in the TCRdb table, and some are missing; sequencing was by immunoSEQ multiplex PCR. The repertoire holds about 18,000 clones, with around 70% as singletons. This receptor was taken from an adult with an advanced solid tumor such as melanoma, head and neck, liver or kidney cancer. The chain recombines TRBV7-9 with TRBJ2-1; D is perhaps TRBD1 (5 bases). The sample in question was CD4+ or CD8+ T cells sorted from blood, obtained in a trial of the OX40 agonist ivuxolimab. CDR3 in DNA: TGTGCCAGCAGCTTGGGGCCTGAGCAGTTCTTC. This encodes CASSLGPEQFF. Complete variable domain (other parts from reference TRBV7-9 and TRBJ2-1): DTGVSQNPRHKITKRGQNVTFRCDPISEHNRLYWYRQTLGQGPEFLTYFQNEAQLEKSRLLSDRFSAERPKGSFSTLEIQRTEQGDSAMYLCASSLGPEQFFGPGTRLTVL.